The 32 T cell receptor beta chains in this list originate from one sample, sequenced in a study of vaccination and CD4 T cells after COVID-19 (dated by TCRdb to between 2021 and 2023). For these receptors, no antigen is known. The protocol used for the library was PCR. Sequenced using an Illumina iSeq 100. At the Johns Hopkins FTIC core, DNA from the cultured CD4+ T cells underwent TCR sequencing with the Oncomine TCR Beta short-read assay. Clones were called with MiXCR by TCRdb after fastp trimmed the public reads at Q25, and only in-frame beta chains were retained. Identical CDR3 proteins give one entry, which carries the most common genes and DNA. The sample includes about 14,000 distinct CDR3 sequences, with approximately 53% observed a single time. The ten top clones hold about 12% of the sample. This specimen's treatment or condition label, per the study, means: roughly 10-day PBMC culture with coronavirus spike peptide pools or control peptides (ViraFEST assay).

What was sequenced was CD4+ T cells from blood, cultured in vitro. These receptors all come from a human donor who had recovered from COVID-19.

The gene calls are TRBV9 and TRBJ2-4; D may be TRBD1 (6 bases). V was shortened by 2 bases and J by 5 bases, with 8 bases between the two germline ends. The CDR3 runs 13 residues. In germline, CDR1 is SGDLS, CDR2 YYNGEE. CDR3 DNA: TGTGCCAGCAGCGTCGAGGGGGAAAACATTCAGTACTTC. This sequence encodes CASSVEGENIQYF.

This chain uses TRBV2 with TRBJ2-1; D gene uncertain. The CDR3 consists of 15 residues. Trimming pared 4 bases from V and 1 base from J, leaving 11 bases between. Germline CDR1 SNHLY, CDR2 FYNNEI. The CDR3 loop reads CASSARADSYNEQFF. CDR3 nucleotide sequence: TGTGCCAGCAGTGCACGCGCGGATTCCTACAATGAGCAGTTCTTC. Full variable domain (missing parts from reference TRBV2 and TRBJ2-1): EPEVTQTPSHQVTQMGQEVILRCVPISNHLYFYWYRQILGQKVEFLVSFYNNEISEKSEIFDDQFSVERPDGSNFTLKIRSTKLEDSAMYFCASSARADSYNEQFFGPGTRLTVL.

The rearrangement links TRBV2 to TRBJ2-7; the D is unclear. This CDR3 region has 12 residues. Germline lookup yields CDR1 SNHLY and CDR2 FYNNEI. Trimming left V 5 bases short and J 2 bases short, with 7 bases between. As DNA, the CDR3 is TGTGCCAGCAGTCAGAGTACCTACGAGCAGTACTTC. This translates into CASSQSTYEQYF.

The chain combines TRBV5-1 with TRBJ2-3; 7 bases agree with TRBD2. J lost 3 bases, V lost 2 bases, and 3 bases had no gene match. Per the germline V gene, CDR1 is SGHRS and CDR2 is YFSETQ. The CDR3 covers 14 residues. The CDR3 DNA follows: TGCGCCAGCAGCTTAGAGGGAGGGACAGATACGCAGTATTTT. Its protein product is CASSLEGGTDTQYF.

The chain links TRBV20-1 to TRBJ2-3; no definite D call. Germline CDR1 is DFQATT and CDR2 is SNEGSKA (reference sequence). CDR3 length: 15 amino acids. The germline V and J ends were trimmed by 0 bases and 8 bases, with 18 bases remaining between them. CDR3 sequence reads: CSARDPGSSSITQYF. In DNA form, the CDR3 reads TGCAGTGCTAGAGATCCTGGTAGTTCCAGTATTACGCAGTATTTT.

The chain has TRBV28 and TRBJ2-1; 9 bases match TRBD2. CDR3 length: 17 amino acids. Germline V gene data show CDR1 as MDHEN and CDR2 as SYDVKM. With 2 bases clipped from V and 2 bases from J, the junction kept 7 bases outside the gene matches. CDR3 sequence reads: CASSLRAGGPAYNEQFF. DNA for the CDR3: TGTGCCAGCAGTTTAAGGGCGGGAGGGCCCGCCTACAATGAGCAGTTCTTC. Drawing the rest from reference TRBV28 and TRBJ2-1, the complete variable domain is DVKVTQSSRYLVKRTGEKVFLECVQDMDHENMFWYRQDPGLGLRLIYFSYDVKMKEKGDIPEGYSVSREKKERFSLILESASTNQTSMYLCASSLRAGGPAYNEQFFGPGTRLTVL.

This chain links TRBV6-4 with TRBJ2-3; 7 nucleotides agree with TRBD2. This CDR3 comprises 16 residues. Germline values: CDR1 MRHNA, CDR2 SNTAGT. J was trimmed by 1 base and V by 3 bases; bases with no gene match: 7. Here the CDR3 DNA reads TGTGCCAGCAGTGAGGGGCCTAGCGGCGGCACAGATACGCAGTATTTT. This encodes CASSEGPSGGTDTQYF.

This chain links TRBV10-3 with TRBJ2-1, with D tentatively TRBD1 or TRBD2 (5 bases each). The CDR3 loop spans 13 amino acids. Trimming removed 3 bases from V and 10 bases from J, with 13 bases in between. CDR1 ENHRY and CDR2 SYGVKD come from the germline V gene. The CDR3 sequence: CAISDRTGDEQFF. The CDR3 DNA is TGTGCCATCAGTGACCGGACCGGGGACGAGCAGTTCTTC.

The gene calls are TRBV19 and TRBJ1-2; D remains unclear. Per the germline V gene, CDR1 is LNHDA and CDR2 is SQIVND (reference sequence). V was trimmed by 10 bases and J by 4 bases, leaving 16 bases between them. There are 13 residues in the CDR3. In DNA form, the CDR3 reads TGTGCCATCAAGAAGGGTCCAGGCTATGGCTACACCTTC. Encoded protein: CAIKKGPGYGYTF. Drawing the rest from reference TRBV19 and TRBJ1-2, the complete variable domain is DGGITQSPKYLFRKEGQNVTLSCEQNLNHDAMYWYRQDPGQGLRLIYYSQIVNDFQKGDIAEGYSVSREKKESFPLTVTSAQKNPTAFYLCAIKKGPGYGYTFGSGTRLTVV.

This clonotype turned up a few times. The chain couples TRBV6-1 to TRBJ1-5, with D uncertain. Germline loops: CDR1 MNHNS, CDR2 SASEGT. V lost 6 bases, J lost 2 bases, and 8 bases lay in between. The CDR3 extends over 13 amino acids. CDR3 in DNA: TGTGCCAGCAGCCGGACGGGCAATCAGCCCCAGCATTTT. Protein: CASSRTGNQPQHF.

The chain employs TRBV7-9 and TRBJ1-5, with a weak D call TRBD1 (5 bases). Trimming took 5 bases from V and 4 from J, leaving 12 bases between them. Germline lookup yields CDR1 SEHNR and CDR2 FQNEAQ (reference sequence). The CDR3 totals 14 residues. CDR3: CASSPGDGNQPQHF. CDR3 DNA: TGTGCCAGCAGCCCGGGGGACGGAAATCAGCCCCAGCATTTT.

J is TRBJ2-1 and V is TRBV19, with 7 bases that match TRBD1. Germline assignment: CDR1 LNHDA and CDR2 SQIVND (reference sequence). The V and J ends lost 5 bases and 10 bases, in that order; junction bases with no gene match: 11. CDR3 length equals 14 residues. CDR3 protein: CASSPRQGPGEQFF. CDR3 bases: TGTGCCAGTAGTCCGCGACAGGGCCCAGGGGAGCAGTTCTTC.

This clonotype appeared a few times. The chain employs TRBV7-9 and TRBJ2-2; D ambiguous. Deletions cut 2 bases from V and 5 bases from J, with 6 bases between. Per the germline V gene, CDR1 is SEHNR and CDR2 is FQNEAQ (reference sequence). This CDR3 contains 13 residues. CDR3 region: CASSLLVTGELFF. The CDR3 nucleotides read TGTGCCAGCAGCTTACTAGTTACCGGGGAGCTGTTTTTT.

This clonotype was seen a few times. The genes are TRBV19 and TRBJ2-1; 7 positions agree with TRBD1. There are 16 residues in the CDR3. Germline lookup yields CDR1 LNHDA and CDR2 SQIVND (reference sequence). V lost 5 bases, J lost 4 bases, and 11 bases stayed unmatched. CDR3 amino acids: CASSPQGYQTYNEQFF. CDR3 DNA sequence: TGTGCCAGTAGTCCACAGGGGTATCAAACATACAATGAGCAGTTCTTC.

This clonotype was seen a few times. The genes are TRBV19 and TRBJ2-7, with D maybe TRBD1 (5 bases). Trimming cost V 1 base and J 6 bases, with 13 bases left between them. This CDR3 comprises 14 residues. The germline V gene has CDR1 LNHDA and CDR2 SQIVND (reference sequence). The CDR3 DNA reads TGTGCCAGTAGTATAGCGGACACGGGCGGCGAGCAGTACTTC. Amino acid sequence: CASSIADTGGEQYF.

The chain recombines TRBV10-1 with TRBJ2-2; no firm D call. The CDR3 is 14 residues long. Germline V gene data show CDR1 as WNHNN and CDR2 as SYGVQD (reference sequence). Trimming pared 5 bases from V and 1 base from J, leaving 8 bases between. CDR3 coding DNA: TGCGCCAGCAGTACCTCAAGGAACACCGGGGAGCTGTTTTTT. Protein product: CASSTSRNTGELFF.

This clonotype was picked up one time. V is TRBV18 and J is TRBJ1-1, with 10 bases lining up with TRBD1. The germline CDR1 and CDR2 sequences are KGHSH and LQKENI. The CDR3 has 15 residues. V shed 1 base, J shed 4 bases, and the junction held 3 bases outside the gene matches. CDR3 in amino acids: CASSPQGQGFTEAFF. Written as DNA, the CDR3 is TGTGCCAGCTCACCACAGGGACAGGGGTTCACTGAAGCTTTCTTT.

This clonotype came up a few times. CDR3 region: CSASRRTAGELFF. The CDR3 coding sequence is TGCAGTGCCTCTCGTCGGACGGCCGGGGAGCTGTTTTTT. The chain links TRBV20-1 to TRBJ2-2; D not certain. The CDR3 sequence is 13 residues long. The ends were cut back, 6 bases at V and 6 bases at J, with 14 bases in the middle. The germline V gene has CDR1 DFQATT and CDR2 SNEGSKA (reference sequence).

J is TRBJ2-5 and V is TRBV6-2 or TRBV6-3, with 7 bases lining up with TRBD2. The junction had 13 bases not matched to a gene; V was cut back by 8 bases and J by 1 base. CDR1 is MNHEY and CDR2 is SVGEGT in the germline V gene. The CDR3 has 16 residues. As DNA, the CDR3 is TGTGCCAGCCAGAAGAGACTAGCCGACTTCCAAGAGACCCAGTACTTC. Its protein product is CASQKRLADFQETQYF.

This rearrangement joins TRBV30 to TRBJ2-7, with D perhaps TRBD2 (5 bases). V was cut by 2 bases and J by 1 base, with 9 bases left in between. The CDR3 contains 13 residues. Per germline, CDR1 GTSNPN and CDR2 SVGIG (reference sequence). CDR3 nucleotides: TGTGCCTGGAGTAATGGACTTTCCTACGAGCAGTACTTC. Its translation is CAWSNGLSYEQYF.

The chain combines TRBV10-2 with TRBJ2-3; a possible D gene is TRBD2 (6 bases). The length of the CDR3 is 11 residues. From germline, CDR1 is WSHSY and CDR2 SAAADI. V lost 7 bases to trimming and J lost 11 bases, with 13 bases between them. The CDR3 here is CASIAAREQYF. CDR3 sequence (DNA): TGCGCCAGCATAGCGGCCAGGGAGCAGTATTTT.

Comments on this clonotype: This likely comes from a read error, as the CDR3 has no conserved phenylalanine or tryptophan at its end. V and J are TRBV15 and TRBJ2-5; 10 bases are a match to TRBD2. The CDR3 consists of 15 residues. Trimming at V came to 5 bases and at J to 5 bases, leaving 8 bases not matched to a gene. Germline V gives CDR1 LNHNV, CDR2 YYDKDF (reference sequence). The chain's CDR3 is CATSGLAAVEETQYY. CDR3 DNA sequence: TGTGCCACCAGCGGACTAGCGGCGGTCGAGGAGACCCAGTACTAC.

The chain carries TRBV20-1 and TRBJ2-3; 7 positions match TRBD2. Germline CDR1 reads DFQATT; CDR2 reads SNEGSKA (reference sequence). Unmatched junction bases numbered 2, after V lost 0 bases and J lost 2 bases. The CDR3 spans 14 residues. CDR3: CSAREAGNTDTQYF. The CDR3 nucleotides are TGCAGTGCTAGAGAAGCGGGAAACACAGATACGCAGTATTTT.

This chain links TRBV19 with TRBJ1-1; D possibly corresponds to TRBD1 (6 bases). Trimming took 0 bases from V and 0 from J, leaving 11 bases between them. The CDR3 is 16 residues long. The germline V gene has CDR1 LNHDA and CDR2 SQIVND (reference sequence). In nucleotides, the CDR3 is TGTGCCAGTAGTATAGATCGACAGGCGGTGAACACTGAAGCTTTCTTT. As protein: CASSIDRQAVNTEAFF. The full variable domain, in which reference TRBV19 and TRBJ1-1 provide the parts outside the CDR3, is DGGITQSPKYLFRKEGQNVTLSCEQNLNHDAMYWYRQDPGQGLRLIYYSQIVNDFQKGDIAEGYSVSREKKESFPLTVTSAQKNPTAFYLCASSIDRQAVNTEAFFGQGTRLTVV.

The chain uses TRBV10-2 and TRBJ2-3; tentative D call: TRBD1 (5 bases). The V end lost 9 bases, the J end lost 4 bases, and 14 bases lay between the germline ends. From germline, CDR1 is WSHSY and CDR2 SAAADI. The CDR3 has 13 residues. The CDR3 DNA is TGCGCCAGTAAGGGGTCTGGCGCAGATACGCAGTATTTT. Protein product: CASKGSGADTQYF.

J is TRBJ2-1 and V is TRBV24-1, with D possibly TRBD2 on 5 matching bases. CDR1 KGHDR and CDR2 SFDVKD come from the germline V gene. Between the trimmed V and J ends, which lost 5 bases and 4 bases, there was a span of 8 bases. The CDR3 contains 13 residues. The CDR3 DNA reads as TGTGCCACCAGTGGTACGGGATACAATGAGCAGTTCTTC. Translated, it gives CATSGTGYNEQFF.

The chain couples TRBV3-1 to TRBJ2-5; D is tentatively TRBD1 or TRBD2 (5 bases each). The germline V gene encodes CDR1 LGHDT and CDR2 YNNKEL (reference sequence). V was trimmed by 6 bases and J by 3 bases, leaving 20 bases between them. CDR3 size: 16 residues. This CDR3 is CASRSPGHRNKETQYF. The CDR3, as DNA: TGTGCCAGCAGGTCCCCGGGGCATCGAAACAAAGAGACCCAGTACTTC.

The genes are TRBV2 and TRBJ2-7, with D perhaps TRBD1 (5 bases). Between the trimmed V and J ends, which lost 4 bases and 3 bases, there was a span of 7 bases. Germline V gives CDR1 SNHLY, CDR2 FYNNEI. This CDR3 has 12 amino acids. The CDR3 DNA sequence: TGTGCCAGCAGTGGACAGAGCTACGAGCAGTACTTC. Translation: CASSGQSYEQYF.

A few counts support this clonotype. The chain has TRBV6-5 and TRBJ1-1; D uncertain. The CDR3 contains 13 residues. V shed 8 bases and J shed 1 base, with 11 bases lying between them. The germline gives CDR1 MNHEY, CDR2 SVGAGI. The CDR3 coding sequence is TGTGCCAGCGGTTTCCTTAGGAACACTGAAGCTTTCTTT. Translation gives CASGFLRNTEAFF.

The V gene is TRBV6-2 or TRBV6-3, the J gene TRBJ2-7; 8 nucleotides agree with TRBD1. This CDR3 contains 15 residues. The V segment lost 5 bases and the J segment 0 bases; nucleotides outside the gene matches: 6. CDR1 MNHEY and CDR2 SVGEGT come from the germline V gene. For the CDR3, the DNA is TGTGCCAGCAGTAAACCCGGGACAGGCTCCTACGAGCAGTACTTC. Translation gives CASSKPGTGSYEQYF.

This chain links TRBV6-1 with TRBJ1-2; no clear D. V was shortened by 6 bases and J by 2 bases, with 10 bases between the two germline ends. Germline assignment: CDR1 MNHNS and CDR2 SASEGT. The CDR3 has 13 amino acids. CDR3 region: CASRSSGNYGYTF. The CDR3 DNA reads as TGTGCCAGCAGATCCTCTGGGAACTATGGCTACACCTTC.

V and J are TRBV4-1 and TRBJ2-2; D possibly corresponds to TRBD1 (6 bases). This CDR3 spans 14 amino acids. V lost 4 bases, J lost 8 bases, and 14 bases lay in between. Per germline, CDR1 MGHRA and CDR2 YSYEKL. The CDR3 DNA follows: TGCGCCAGCAGCCGGTCAGGGGCCAATGGGGAGCTGTTTTTT. Amino acids: CASSRSGANGELFF.